This T cell receptor (beta chain) was captured in a study of T cell repertoires in cytomegalovirus infection. Study in general: Both a matching HLA type and CMV infection were indicated by public TCR beta signatures.

TCRdb fed the reads into MiXCR, producing one record per CDR3 protein. The repertoire includes some 320,000 distinct CDR3 sequences, more than 9% of them detected once, and 4.3% sits in the top ten. This clonotype was detected many times. The germline V and J ends were trimmed by 1 base and 8 bases, with 9 bases remaining between them. The germline CDR1 and CDR2 sequences are SGHTA and FQGNSA. The CDR3 runs to 13 residues. Sample: PBMCs. The clonotype originates from a human donor in good health (CMV status not recorded). Some clones in this sample may be carry-over from other donors' samples. The V call is TRBV7-2, the J call TRBJ2-1, with no clear D. The CDR3 DNA sequence: TGTGCCAGCAGCTTAGTTATGGATTATGAGCAGTTCTTC. It yields the protein CASSLVMDYEQFF.